Listed below are T cell receptor beta chains from one sample, sequenced in a study of Graves' ophthalmopathy and Graves' hyperthyroidism. In TCRdb, the multiplex PCR reads were re-called with MiXCR into one record per CDR3 protein. The data show over a million distinct CDR3 sequences, around a third seen once. The sample comprised peripheral blood or thyroid tissue (not recorded which). The receptors come from an adult man with Graves' hyperthyroidism. CDR3s leave out the opening cysteine and the closing phenylalanine or tryptophan.

v_call,j_call,cdr3_aa
TRBV10-2,TRBJ1-1,ASGASGNTEAF
TRBV24-1,TRBJ2-1,ATSLPGLNEQF
TRBV2,TRBJ2-7,ASGLHRTYEQY
TRBV19,TRBJ2-5,ASSMLKDSQETQY
TRBV11-2,TRBJ2-7,ASSLALLAGGPNEQY
TRBV7-7,TRBJ2-3,ASTMGTASTDTQY
TRBV20-1,TRBJ1-5,SARALGQGGNQPQH
TRBV6-5,TRBJ1-1,ASSGQGAASRHTEAF
TRBV12-3/TRBV12-4,TRBJ1-6,ASSLRQGVSPLH
TRBV5-1,TRBJ2-5,ASSLDIQGGETQY
TRBV7-9,TRBJ2-5,ASSLNRAYQETQY
TRBV4-2,TRBJ1-2,ASSPRETGGGYGYT
TRBV15,TRBJ2-5,ATSSPRTRGETQY
TRBV10-3,TRBJ1-6,AISDTGQGRAPLH
TRBV7-9,TRBJ2-3,ASSPPLSDTQY
TRBV15,TRBJ1-1,AASSQDRVTEAF
TRBV12-3/TRBV12-4,TRBJ2-7,ASSFVGVDEQY
TRBV19,TRBJ1-5,ASSPAVSNQPQH
TRBV5-1,TRBJ2-7,ASSLAEGTYEQY
TRBV10-3,TRBJ2-5,AISTILGGPVGQETQY
TRBV24-1,TRBJ1-6,ATSLSGSNSPLH
TRBV7-3,TRBJ2-7,ASSLQGAKSYEQY
TRBV7-2,TRBJ2-7,ASSSRGLAGPTGEQY
TRBV5-1,TRBJ2-7,ASSLGTSGSSYEQY
TRBV12-3/TRBV12-4,TRBJ1-5,ASRQGQGIAHNQPQH
TRBV29-1,TRBJ2-7,SVDGTSGNEQY
TRBV10-3,TRBJ2-6,AISRETGANVLT
TRBV5-1,TRBJ1-2,ASSWETGGYT
TRBV13,TRBJ1-2,ASSFQVGQNYGYT